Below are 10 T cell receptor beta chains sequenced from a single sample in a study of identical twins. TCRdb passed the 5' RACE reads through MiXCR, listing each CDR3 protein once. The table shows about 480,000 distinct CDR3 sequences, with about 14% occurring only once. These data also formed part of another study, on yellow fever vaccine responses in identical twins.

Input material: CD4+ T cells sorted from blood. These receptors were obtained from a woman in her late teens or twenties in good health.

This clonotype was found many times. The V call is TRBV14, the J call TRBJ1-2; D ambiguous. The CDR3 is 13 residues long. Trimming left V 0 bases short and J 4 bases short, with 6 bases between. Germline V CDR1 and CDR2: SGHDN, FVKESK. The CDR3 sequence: CASSQDTGYGYTF. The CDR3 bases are TGTGCCAGCAGCCAAGACACGGGCTATGGCTACACCTTC.

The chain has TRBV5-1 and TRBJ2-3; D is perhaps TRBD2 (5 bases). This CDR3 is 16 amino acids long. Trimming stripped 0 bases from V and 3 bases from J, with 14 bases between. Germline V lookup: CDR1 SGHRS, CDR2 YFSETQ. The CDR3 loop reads CASSLAAKGETDTQYF. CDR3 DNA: TGCGCCAGCAGCTTGGCGGCCAAGGGAGAAACAGATACGCAGTATTTT.

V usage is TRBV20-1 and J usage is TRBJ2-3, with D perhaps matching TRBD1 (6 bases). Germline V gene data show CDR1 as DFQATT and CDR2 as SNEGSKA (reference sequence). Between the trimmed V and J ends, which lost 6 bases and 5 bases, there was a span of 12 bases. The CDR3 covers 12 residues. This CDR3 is CSAGTGKDTQYF. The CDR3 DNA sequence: TGCAGTGCGGGCACAGGGAAAGATACGCAGTATTTT.

For the CDR3, the DNA is TGCAGTGCTAGAGAGTGGGACAAAAGAACCGGGGAGCTGTTTTTT. Amino acids: CSAREWDKRTGELFF. The V call is TRBV20-1, the J call TRBJ2-2, with D perhaps TRBD1 (6 bases). V shed 0 bases and J shed 5 bases, with 13 bases lying between them. There are 15 residues in the CDR3. Germline V gene sequence: CDR1 DFQATT, CDR2 SNEGSKA (reference sequence).

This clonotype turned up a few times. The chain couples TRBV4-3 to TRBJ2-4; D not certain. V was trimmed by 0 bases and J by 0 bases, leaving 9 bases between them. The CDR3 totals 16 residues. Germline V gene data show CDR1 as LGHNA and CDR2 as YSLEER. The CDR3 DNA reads TGCGCCAGCAGCCAAGAACTGAAGCTAGCCAAAAACATTCAGTACTTC. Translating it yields CASSQELKLAKNIQYF.

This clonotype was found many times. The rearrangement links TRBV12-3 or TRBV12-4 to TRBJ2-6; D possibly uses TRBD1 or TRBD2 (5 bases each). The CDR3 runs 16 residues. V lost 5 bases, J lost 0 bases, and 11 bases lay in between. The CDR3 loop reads CASSATGGSGANVLTF. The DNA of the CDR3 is TGTGCCAGCAGTGCAACAGGAGGCTCTGGGGCCAACGTCCTGACTTTC.

CDR3 sequence (DNA): TGTGCCAGCAGCCTAGGCCGCCGGAAAGAGACCCAGTACTTC. Encoded protein: CASSLGRRKETQYF. The rearrangement links TRBV7-2 to TRBJ2-5; the D is unclear. The V gene's germline CDR1 is SGHTA and CDR2 FQGNSA. V was cut by 5 bases and J by 3 bases, with 13 bases left in between. This CDR3 has 14 amino acids.

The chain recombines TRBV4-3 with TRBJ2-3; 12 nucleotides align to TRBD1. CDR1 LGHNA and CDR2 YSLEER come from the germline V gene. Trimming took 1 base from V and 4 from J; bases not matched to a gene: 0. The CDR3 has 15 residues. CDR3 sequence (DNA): TGCGCCAGCAGCCAAGGGGACAGGGGGCCAGATACGCAGTATTTT. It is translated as CASSQGDRGPDTQYF.

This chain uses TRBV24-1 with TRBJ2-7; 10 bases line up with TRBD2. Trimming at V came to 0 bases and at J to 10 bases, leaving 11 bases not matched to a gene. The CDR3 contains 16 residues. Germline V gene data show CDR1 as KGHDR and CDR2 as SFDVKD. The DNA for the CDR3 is TGTGCCACCAGTGATTTGCAGGCTAGCGGGAGTCCGAGCCAGTACTTC. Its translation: CATSDLQASGSPSQYF.

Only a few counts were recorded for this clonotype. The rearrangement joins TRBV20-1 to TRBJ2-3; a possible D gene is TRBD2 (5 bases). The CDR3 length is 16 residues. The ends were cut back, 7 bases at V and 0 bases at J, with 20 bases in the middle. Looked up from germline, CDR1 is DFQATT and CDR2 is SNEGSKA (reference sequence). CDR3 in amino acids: CSVTPNFERSTDTQYF. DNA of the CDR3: TGCAGTGTTACACCCAACTTCGAGCGGAGCACAGATACGCAGTATTTT.